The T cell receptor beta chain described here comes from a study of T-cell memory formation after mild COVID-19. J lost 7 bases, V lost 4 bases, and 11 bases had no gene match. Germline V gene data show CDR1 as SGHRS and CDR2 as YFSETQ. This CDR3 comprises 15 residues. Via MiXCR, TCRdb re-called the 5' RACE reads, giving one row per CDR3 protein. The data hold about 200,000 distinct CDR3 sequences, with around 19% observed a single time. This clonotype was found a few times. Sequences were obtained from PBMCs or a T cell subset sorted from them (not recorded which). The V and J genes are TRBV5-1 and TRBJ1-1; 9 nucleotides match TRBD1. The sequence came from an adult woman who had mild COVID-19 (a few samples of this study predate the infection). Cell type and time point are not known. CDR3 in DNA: TGCGCCAGCAGCCCCGCAACAGGGGGCAGAAGTGAAGCTTTCTTT. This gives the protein CASSPATGGRSEAFF.